This entry lists 17 T cell receptor beta chains sequenced from one sample in a study of cytomegalovirus exposure and HLA in healthy donors. The study ran its PCR with 60 Vbeta and 13 Jbeta primers. This table comes from immunoSEQ multiplex PCR, and its TCRdb copy is limited to in-frame clones, with some not included. The repertoire includes about 180,000 clones, 76% of them detected once, and around 1.5% sits in the top ten. Material: PBMCs. Source of these receptors: a man younger than 35 in good health and CMV-seronegative.

The chain couples TRBV27 to TRBJ2-5; D is perhaps TRBD2 (6 bases). The germline CDR1 and CDR2 sequences are MNHEY and SMNVEV (reference sequence). Trimming removed 6 bases from V and 5 bases from J, with 13 bases in between. The CDR3 runs to 13 residues. CDR3 loop: CASSPGGVETQYF. The DNA of the CDR3 is TGTGCCAGCAGCCCCGGGGGAGTGGAGACCCAGTACTTC.

On this clone itself: The same CDR3 also results from other DNA sequences found in this sample. The V and J genes are TRBV6-1 and TRBJ1-1; D remains ambiguous. V was cut by 6 bases and J by 3 bases, with 8 bases left in between. In germline, CDR1 is MNHNS, CDR2 SASEGT. CDR3 length: 12 residues. The CDR3 protein is CASRIRDTEAFF. The CDR3, as DNA: TGTGCCAGCAGGATCCGGGACACTGAAGCTTTCTTT.

The V gene is TRBV6-5, the J gene TRBJ1-1; 8 nucleotides match TRBD1. Germline CDR1 and CDR2: MNHEY and SVGAGI. The V gene end was trimmed by 6 bases and the J gene end by 5 bases; junction bases not matched to a gene: 8. The CDR3 contains 14 residues. CDR3: CASSTLQGGTEAFF. CDR3 nucleotides: TGTGCCAGCAGCACGTTACAGGGGGGTACTGAAGCTTTCTTT.

Worth noting for this clone: Germline is not matched at one junction end, which may reflect a read error. The CDR3 reads CASCLSQSTDTQYF. The CDR3 DNA reads as TGTGCCAGCTGCTTATCCCAGAGCACAGATACGCAGTATTTT. The chain has TRBV7-3 and TRBJ2-3, with unresolved D. The CDR3 consists of 14 residues. From germline, CDR1 is SGHTA and CDR2 FQGTGA.

This clone was observed once. V is TRBV5-1 and J is TRBJ1-2; weak D call: TRBD1 (5 bases). The CDR3 runs 14 residues. Germline V gene lookup returns CDR1 SGHRS and CDR2 YFSETQ. V dropped 4 bases and J dropped 7 bases, with 17 bases sitting between them. This CDR3 is CASSPGHPQGGYTF. CDR3 sequence (DNA): TGCGCCAGCAGCCCTGGACACCCACAAGGTGGCTACACCTTC.

The genes are TRBV18 and TRBJ2-7; TRBD1 agrees at 8 bases. V gave up 6 bases and J gave up 2 bases; unmatched junction bases: 6. Germline CDR1 is KGHSH and CDR2 is LQKENI. The CDR3 spans 14 residues. This CDR3 is CASSGEQGAYEQYF. As DNA, the CDR3 is TGTGCCAGCTCCGGGGAACAGGGGGCCTACGAGCAGTACTTC.

The CDR3 region has the DNA TGTGCCAGTAGTATAGATAGCAGGGGAAATCAGCCCCAGCATTTT. This translates into CASSIDSRGNQPQHF. The V gene is TRBV19, the J gene TRBJ1-5; possible D gene TRBD1, 6 bases. The CDR3 covers 15 residues. V lost 0 bases and J 4 bases, leaving 10 bases between the germline ends. CDR1 is LNHDA, CDR2 SQIVND, per germline (reference sequence).

The chain has TRBV6-6 and TRBJ2-1; maybe TRBD2 (6 bases). V lost 2 bases to trimming and J lost 5 bases, with 13 bases between them. Looked up from germline, CDR1 is MNHNY and CDR2 is SVGAGI (reference sequence). The CDR3 runs to 15 residues. The CDR3, as DNA: TGTGCCAGCAGTTACCCTGGGACGGGAGACAATGAGCAGTTCTTC. It codes for CASSYPGTGDNEQFF.

The chain combines TRBV7-2 with TRBJ2-1; TRBD1 matches 7 bases. Germline-derived CDR1 and CDR2 are SGHTA and FQGNSA. J was trimmed by 8 bases and V by 5 bases; bases with no gene match: 9. The CDR3 is 14 residues long. CDR3 region: CASSPRTGGDEQFF. The CDR3 DNA follows: TGTGCCAGCAGCCCCCGGACAGGTGGAGATGAGCAGTTCTTC. Complete variable domain (other parts from reference TRBV7-2 and TRBJ2-1): GAGVSQSPSNKVTEKGKDVELRCDPISGHTALYWYRQSLGQGLEFLIYFQGNSAPDKSGLPSDRFSAERTGGSVSTLTIQRTQQEDSAVYLCASSPRTGGDEQFFGPGTRLTVL.

The chain employs TRBV9 and TRBJ2-2; D not certain. CDR1 SGDLS and CDR2 YYNGEE come from the germline V gene. The CDR3 sequence is 15 residues long. Trimming removed 1 base at V and 4 bases at J, with 11 bases between. The CDR3 coding sequence is TGTGCCAGCAGCGTAACCCAGCGAAGCACCGGGGAGCTGTTTTTT. It codes for CASSVTQRSTGELFF.

A remark on this clone: This sample includes further DNA sequences coding for the same CDR3. The chain carries TRBV5-1 and TRBJ2-1, with 10 bases identical to TRBD2. There are 13 residues in the CDR3. Trimming cost V 7 bases and J 7 bases; bases outside gene matches: 5. The V gene's germline CDR1 is SGHRS and CDR2 YFSETQ. CDR3 nucleotides: TGCGCCAGCCGCCTAGCGGGAGTTAATGAGCAGTTCTTC. Its translation: CASRLAGVNEQFF.

The table lists this clone with a few counts. V and J are TRBV10-3 and TRBJ1-4, with 9 bases identical to TRBD1. V lost 8 bases, J lost 4 bases, and 8 bases stayed unmatched. The CDR3 loop spans 15 amino acids. Germline V CDR1 and CDR2: ENHRY, SYGVKD. This chain's CDR3 is CAIGTPGQGNEKLFF. CDR3 DNA: TGTGCCATCGGGACCCCGGGACAGGGTAATGAAAAACTGTTTTTT.

The chain combines TRBV7-2 with TRBJ1-2; 9 bases agree with TRBD1. The V gene's germline CDR1 is SGHTA and CDR2 FQGNSA. J lost 8 bases, V lost 2 bases, and 6 bases had no gene match. The CDR3 has 14 amino acids. This CDR3 is CASSLLQGAKGYTF. The CDR3 region has the DNA TGTGCCAGCAGCTTACTACAGGGGGCGAAGGGCTACACCTTC.

This chain joins TRBV6-5 and TRBJ2-3; no definite D call. V was cut by 6 bases and J by 9 bases, with 13 bases left in between. From germline, CDR1 is MNHEY and CDR2 SVGAGI. This CDR3 has 12 residues. CDR3 nucleotides: TGTGCCAGCAGCCCCTCCGTCGGGACGCAGTATTTT. Translating gives CASSPSVGTQYF.

The chain links TRBV6-6 to TRBJ2-1; 8 bases map to TRBD1. V was pared by 5 bases and J by 1 base, with 4 bases of the junction left unmatched. The V gene's germline CDR1 is MNHNY and CDR2 SVGAGI (reference sequence). The CDR3 length is 15 residues. Here the CDR3 reads CASSIQGASYNEQFF. Here the CDR3 DNA reads TGTGCCAGCAGTATTCAGGGGGCGTCCTACAATGAGCAGTTCTTC.

The V gene is TRBV18, the J gene TRBJ2-5; 7 bases fit TRBD1. In germline, CDR1 is KGHSH, CDR2 LQKENI. The junction had 3 bases not matched to a gene; V was cut back by 4 bases and J by 1 base. The CDR3 has 14 amino acids. The CDR3 coding sequence is TGTGCCAGCTCACACGACAGGGCCCAAGAGACCCAGTACTTC. It specifies CASSHDRAQETQYF.

This clone was seen once. The rearrangement joins TRBV28 to TRBJ1-5, with TRBD1 as a possible D gene (6 bases). Germline values: CDR1 MDHEN, CDR2 SYDVKM. The CDR3 totals 18 residues. Trimming took 6 bases from V and 0 from J, leaving 21 bases between them. CDR3 in DNA: TGTGCCAGCAGCCCCTTAACTCGGACAGCGTATAGCAATCAGCCCCAGCATTTT. Translated, it gives CASSPLTRTAYSNQPQHF.